The text below deals with one TCR beta chain. The antigen is undetermined. This sample is part of a study of radiotherapy plus CTLA-4 blockade in lung cancer. Findings of the study overall: Radiotherapy plus ipilimumab was followed by expansion in blood of tumor-derived TCR clones. Early blood T cell clone changes and increased post-radiation serum interferon-beta were reportedly the strongest response predictors.

Focal radiation plus CTLA-4 blockade with ipilimumab was given to patients with chemo-refractory metastatic non-small-cell lung cancer. Assay: immunoSEQ multiplex PCR; the TCRdb copy retains only in-frame clones and omits some. The sample comprises about 39,000 clones, 60% to 80% of which are singletons, and less than 25% rests with the top ten. Trimming cost V 4 bases and J 4 bases; bases outside gene matches: 4. CDR3 length equals 13 residues. The V gene's germline CDR1 is MNHNS and CDR2 SASEGT. The source is a human donor with non-small cell lung cancer that progressed on radiotherapy plus ipilimumab. This chain joins TRBV6-1 and TRBJ2-7; 7 bases are shared with TRBD1. The sequenced sample was peripheral blood, obtained from a patient treated with radiotherapy plus ipilimumab. The CDR3 sequence: CASSASQGYEQYF. CDR3 DNA: TGTGCCAGCAGTGCCTCACAGGGGTACGAGCAGTACTTC.